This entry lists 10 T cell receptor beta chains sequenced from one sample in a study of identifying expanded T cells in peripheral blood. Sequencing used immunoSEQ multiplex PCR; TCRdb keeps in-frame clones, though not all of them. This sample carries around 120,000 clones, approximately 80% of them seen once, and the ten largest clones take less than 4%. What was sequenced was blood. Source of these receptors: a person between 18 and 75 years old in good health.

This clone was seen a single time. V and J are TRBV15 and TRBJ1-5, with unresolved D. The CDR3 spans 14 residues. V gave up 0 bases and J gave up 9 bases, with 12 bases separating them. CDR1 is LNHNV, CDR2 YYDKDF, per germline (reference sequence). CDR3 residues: CATSRERKVRPQHF. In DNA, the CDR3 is TGTGCCACCAGCAGAGAGAGGAAGGTTAGGCCCCAGCATTTT.

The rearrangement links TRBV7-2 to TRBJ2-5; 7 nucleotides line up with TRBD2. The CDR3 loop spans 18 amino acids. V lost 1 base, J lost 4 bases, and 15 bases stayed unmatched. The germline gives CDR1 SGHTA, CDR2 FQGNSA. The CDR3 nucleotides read TGTGCCAGCAGCTTAGAGGCTTGGGGAGCGGGGAAATTAGAGACCCAGTACTTC. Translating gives CASSLEAWGAGKLETQYF.

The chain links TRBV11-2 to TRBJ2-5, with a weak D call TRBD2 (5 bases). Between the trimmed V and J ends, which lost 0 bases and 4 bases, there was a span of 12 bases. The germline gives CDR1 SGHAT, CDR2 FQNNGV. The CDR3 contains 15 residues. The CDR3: CASSLEYAGGETQYF. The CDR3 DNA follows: TGTGCCAGCAGCTTAGAATACGCTGGAGGAGAGACCCAGTACTTC.

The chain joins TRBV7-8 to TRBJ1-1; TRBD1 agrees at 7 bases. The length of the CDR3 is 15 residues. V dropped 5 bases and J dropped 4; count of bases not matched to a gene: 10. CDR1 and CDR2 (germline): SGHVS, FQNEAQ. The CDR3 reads CASSRQGSLGTEAFF. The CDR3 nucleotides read TGTGCCAGCAGCCGACAGGGCTCTCTGGGCACTGAAGCTTTCTTT.

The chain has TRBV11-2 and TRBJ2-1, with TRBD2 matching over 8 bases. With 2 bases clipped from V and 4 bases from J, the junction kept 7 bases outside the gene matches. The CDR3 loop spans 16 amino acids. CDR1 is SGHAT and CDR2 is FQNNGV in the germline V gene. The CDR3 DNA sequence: TGTGCCAGCAGCTTAATTAGCGGGGCCGTTTACAATGAGCAGTTCTTC. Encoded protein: CASSLISGAVYNEQFF.

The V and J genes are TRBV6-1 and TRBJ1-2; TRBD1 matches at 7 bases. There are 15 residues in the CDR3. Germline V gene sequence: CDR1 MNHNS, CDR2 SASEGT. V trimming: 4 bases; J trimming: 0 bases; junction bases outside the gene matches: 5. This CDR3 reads CASSVGGTANYGYTF. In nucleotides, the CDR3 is TGTGCCAGCAGTGTAGGGGGGACAGCTAACTATGGCTACACCTTC.

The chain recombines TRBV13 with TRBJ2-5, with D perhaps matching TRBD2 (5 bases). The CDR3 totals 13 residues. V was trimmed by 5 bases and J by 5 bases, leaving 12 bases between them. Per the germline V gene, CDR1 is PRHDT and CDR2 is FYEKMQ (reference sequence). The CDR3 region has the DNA TGTGCCAGCAGCAAATCCCAGCGGGAGACCCAGTACTTC. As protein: CASSKSQRETQYF.

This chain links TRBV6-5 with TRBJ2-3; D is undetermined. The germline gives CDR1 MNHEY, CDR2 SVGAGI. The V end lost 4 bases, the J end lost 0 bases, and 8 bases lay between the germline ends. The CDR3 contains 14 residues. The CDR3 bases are TGTGCCAGCAGTTCCAAGACTAGCACAGATACGCAGTATTTT. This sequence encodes CASSSKTSTDTQYF.

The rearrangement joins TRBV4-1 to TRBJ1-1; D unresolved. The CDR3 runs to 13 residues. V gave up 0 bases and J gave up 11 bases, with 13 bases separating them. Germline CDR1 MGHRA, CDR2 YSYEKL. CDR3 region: CASSQDTGLKAFF. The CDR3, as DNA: TGCGCCAGCAGCCAAGATACCGGGTTGAAGGCTTTCTTT.

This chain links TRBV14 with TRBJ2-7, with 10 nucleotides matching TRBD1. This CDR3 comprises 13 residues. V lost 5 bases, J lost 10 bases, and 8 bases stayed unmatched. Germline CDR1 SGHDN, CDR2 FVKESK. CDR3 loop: CASSMGQGNRQYF. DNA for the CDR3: TGTGCCAGCAGCATGGGACAGGGGAATAGACAGTACTTC.